The 28 T cell receptor beta chains reported below all come from one sample, sequenced in a study of early T cells in non-severe SARS-CoV-2 infection. TCRdb reprocessed the 5' RACE reads with MiXCR, giving one entry per CDR3 protein. The sample holds about 52,000 distinct CDR3 sequences; 8% to 13% are singletons and the top ten take less than 15%. The material sequenced was whole blood. These receptors originate from an adult who was a healthcare worker with PCR-confirmed SARS-CoV-2 infection or an uninfected control (not recorded which).

Worth noting for this clonotype: A read error is possible here, since a much larger clone lies one base away. V usage is TRBV7-9 and J usage is TRBJ1-2; 8 nucleotides line up with TRBD1. The CDR3 is 11 residues long. With V trimmed by 11 bases and J by 4 bases, 3 bases remained unmatched. The V gene's germline CDR1 is SEHNR and CDR2 FQNEAQ (reference sequence). The CDR3 reads CAGGQGYGYTF. The CDR3 DNA reads TGTGCCGGCGGACAGGGCTATGGCTACACCTTC.

This clonotype was found many times. J is TRBJ2-3 and V is TRBV6-4, with D tentatively TRBD2 (7 bases). Trimming removed 6 bases from V and 2 bases from J, with 15 bases in between. The CDR3 length is 15 residues. Germline loops: CDR1 MRHNA, CDR2 SNTAGT. Here the CDR3 reads CASSHERGHTDTQYF. In DNA form, the CDR3 reads TGTGCCAGCAGCCACGAGCGGGGACACACAGATACGCAGTATTTT.

This chain links TRBV24-1 with TRBJ2-1; 7 nucleotides agree with TRBD2. From germline, CDR1 is KGHDR and CDR2 SFDVKD. J lost 8 bases, V lost 4 bases, and 16 bases had no gene match. The CDR3 extends over 17 amino acids. CDR3 DNA sequence: TGTGCCACCAGTGACCCGAGAGCGGGACTCATTAACGATGAGCAGTTCTTC. Translating it yields CATSDPRAGLINDEQFF.

Here the CDR3 DNA reads TGTGCCATCAGTGAGGGACAGACCTCCTGGGGGGATACGCAGTATTTT. The encoded protein is CAISEGQTSWGDTQYF. This chain links TRBV10-3 with TRBJ2-3; the D gene is possibly TRBD1 (6 bases). Trimming left V 2 bases short and J 6 bases short, with 18 bases between. Per germline, CDR1 ENHRY and CDR2 SYGVKD. The CDR3 length is 16 residues.

There are many counts of this clonotype. The J gene is TRBJ2-7, the V gene TRBV28; D is perhaps TRBD2 (6 bases). Trimming left V 4 bases short and J 5 bases short, with 15 bases between. The CDR3 is made up of 14 amino acids. CDR1 and CDR2 from the germline V gene are MDHEN and SYDVKM. CDR3 in amino acids: CASSSGGNENEQYF. The CDR3 coding sequence is TGTGCCAGCAGTTCCGGCGGGAATGAGAACGAGCAGTACTTC.

In this sample, this clonotype turned up many times. This chain links TRBV11-2 with TRBJ2-7; 12 positions agree with TRBD2. Germline V gene lookup returns CDR1 SGHAT and CDR2 FQNNGV. There are 19 residues in the CDR3. V lost 0 bases and J lost 7; bases outside the gene matches: 16. This CDR3 reads CASSLDRLAGGPHGREQYF. Here the CDR3 DNA reads TGTGCCAGCAGCTTAGACCGGCTAGCGGGGGGGCCTCATGGTCGAGAGCAGTACTTC.

As to this clonotype: Just one base apart from a much larger clone, this may be a read error. A read error is likely, as this CDR3 ends without the conserved phenylalanine or tryptophan. The chain joins TRBV11-1 to TRBJ2-5; no reliable D call. V shed 3 bases and J shed 1 base, with 9 bases lying between them. This CDR3 is 14 amino acids long. Germline V gene lookup returns CDR1 SGHAT and CDR2 FQDESV (reference sequence). Here the CDR3 reads CASSFDPTQETQYS. The CDR3 DNA reads TGTGCCAGCAGCTTCGATCCCACCCAAGAGACCCAGTACTCC.

This clonotype was seen more than once but under ten times. The V and J genes are TRBV25-1 and TRBJ2-1; 10 bases are a match to TRBD2. V trimming: 0 bases; J trimming: 4 bases; junction bases outside the gene matches: 9. In germline, CDR1 is MGHDK, CDR2 SYGVNS. The CDR3 contains 18 residues. DNA for the CDR3: TGTGCCAGCAGTGAATATGGAAGCGGGAGGGCGCTGTACAATGAGCAGTTCTTC. It specifies CASSEYGSGRALYNEQFF. The full variable domain, in which reference TRBV25-1 and TRBJ2-1 provide the parts outside the CDR3, is EADIYQTPRYLVIGTGKKITLECSQTMGHDKMYWYQQDPGMELHLIHYSYGVNSTEKGDLSSESTVSRIRTEHFPLTLESARPSHTSQYLCASSEYGSGRALYNEQFFGPGTRLTVL.

This clonotype turned up a few times. The chain has TRBV20-1 and TRBJ2-7; TRBD2 matches 7 bases. The length of the CDR3 is 13 residues. The V and J ends lost 6 bases and 0 bases, in that order; junction bases with no gene match: 5. In germline, CDR1 is DFQATT, CDR2 SNEGSKA (reference sequence). For the CDR3, the DNA is TGCAGTGCCGCGGGGGATCTCTCCTACGAGCAGTACTTC. Translation: CSAAGDLSYEQYF.

This clonotype has ten or more counts. The rearrangement uses TRBV12-3 or TRBV12-4 and TRBJ1-5; D not resolved. The V end lost 8 bases, the J end lost 9 bases, and 14 bases lay between the germline ends. CDR3 length: 12 residues. The CDR3 loop reads CASGSMWWPQHF. The DNA of the CDR3 is TGTGCCAGCGGGTCCATGTGGTGGCCCCAGCATTTT.

The count of this clonotype is one. The V and J genes are TRBV4-1 and TRBJ1-4; D is possibly TRBD1 (6 bases). Trimming pared 0 bases from V and 4 bases from J, leaving 12 bases between. This CDR3 is built from 16 residues. The V gene's germline CDR1 is MGHRA and CDR2 YSYEKL. CDR3 in DNA: TGCGCCAGCAGCCAAGATTTCGGACAGTTTAATGAAAAACTGTTTTTT. As protein: CASSQDFGQFNEKLFF.

A few counts support this clonotype. The chain recombines TRBV6-2 or TRBV6-3 with TRBJ1-2, with D perhaps matching TRBD1 (5 bases). Germline V lookup: CDR1 MNHEY, CDR2 SVGEGT. Deletions cut 5 bases from V and 0 bases from J, with 7 bases between. This CDR3 is built from 13 residues. The CDR3 DNA reads TGTGCCAGCAGTAGGACATCTAACTATGGCTACACCTTC. Protein sequence: CASSRTSNYGYTF.

Only a few counts were recorded for this clonotype. The rearrangement uses TRBV7-8 and TRBJ2-5, with 7 nucleotides matching TRBD2. Germline V CDR1 and CDR2: SGHVS, FQNEAQ. This CDR3 is built from 17 residues. J lost 4 bases, V lost 2 bases, and 13 bases had no gene match. The CDR3 region is CASSLNSGAWGGETQYF. The CDR3, as DNA: TGTGCCAGCAGCTTAAACAGCGGGGCTTGGGGAGGAGAGACCCAGTACTTC.

The rearrangement links TRBV7-8 to TRBJ1-5; the D is unclear. The ends were cut back, 5 bases at V and 0 bases at J, with 14 bases in the middle. Germline V CDR1 and CDR2: SGHVS, FQNEAQ. The CDR3 has 16 amino acids. The DNA of the CDR3 is TGTGCCAGCAGCCCCGAAGGCAGTATTAGCAATCAGCCCCAGCATTTT. Its translation: CASSPEGSISNQPQHF.

The DNA of the CDR3 is TGCGCCAGCAGCTTGGCGGATCCCGGGCTCGGGGAGCTGTTTTTT. Encoded protein: CASSLADPGLGELFF. This rearrangement joins TRBV5-1 to TRBJ2-2; D is unresolved. V was shortened by 0 bases and J by 7 bases, with 13 bases between the two germline ends. In germline, CDR1 is SGHRS, CDR2 YFSETQ. The CDR3 is made up of 15 amino acids.

This chain joins TRBV7-9 and TRBJ2-2; D is ambiguous. Trimming took 5 bases from V and 4 from J, leaving 2 bases between them. The CDR3 is 11 residues long. Germline V gene data show CDR1 as SEHNR and CDR2 as FQNEAQ (reference sequence). CDR3 in amino acids: CASSVTGELFF. In DNA, the CDR3 is TGTGCCAGCAGCGTCACCGGGGAGCTGTTTTTT.

Comments on this clonotype: Given a much more abundant clone one base away, this may be a read error. The CDR3 DNA reads as TGTGCTAGCAGCTTAACAGCGGGAAGGGCCGGGGAGCTGGTTTTT. This sequence encodes CASSLTAGRAGELVF. V usage is TRBV7-7 and J usage is TRBJ2-2; TRBD2 aligns across 7 bases. Germline loops: CDR1 SSHAT, CDR2 FNYEAQ (reference sequence). This CDR3 region has 15 residues.

This clonotype has only a few counts. This rearrangement joins TRBV7-2 to TRBJ1-4; 7 nucleotides line up with TRBD1. This CDR3 is 14 amino acids long. Germline V gene lookup returns CDR1 SGHTA and CDR2 FQGNSA. Trimming took 5 bases from V and 6 from J; bases not matched to a gene: 6. As DNA, the CDR3 is TGTGCCAGCAGCCCCGTTCAGGGGGATGAAAAACTGTTTTTT. This sequence encodes CASSPVQGDEKLFF. Combining the CDR3 with reference TRBV7-2 and TRBJ1-4 gives the whole variable domain GAGVSQSPSNKVTEKGKDVELRCDPISGHTALYWYRQSLGQGLEFLIYFQGNSAPDKSGLPSDRFSAERTGGSVSTLTIQRTQQEDSAVYLCASSPVQGDEKLFFGSGTQLSVL.

This clonotype has only a few counts. CDR3 sequence: CASSRPTGTASSYEQYF. For the CDR3, the DNA is TGTGCCAGCAGCCGCCCCACCGGGACGGCTAGCTCCTACGAGCAGTACTTC. The V gene is TRBV6-6, the J gene TRBJ2-7; the D gene could be TRBD1 or TRBD2 (5 bases each). CDR3 length: 17 amino acids. Trimming pared 6 bases from V and 0 bases from J, leaving 21 bases between. The germline gives CDR1 MNHNY, CDR2 SVGAGI (reference sequence).

This clonotype was seen only a few times. The chain couples TRBV7-2 to TRBJ2-1; D is perhaps TRBD2 (6 bases). Trimming shortened V by 1 base and J by 6 bases, and 16 bases separated the two germline ends. The germline V gene encodes CDR1 SGHTA and CDR2 FQGNSA. The CDR3 covers 16 residues. CDR3 in DNA: TGTGCCAGCAGCTTAGGATTCAGGGAGGCTCGCAATGAGCAGTTCTTC. This codes for CASSLGFREARNEQFF.

V gene TRBV7-9 combines with J gene TRBJ2-7; 8 bases agree with TRBD1. Germline values: CDR1 SEHNR, CDR2 FQNEAQ (reference sequence). The J segment lost 5 bases and the V segment lost 3 bases, leaving 9 bases of the junction unmatched. This CDR3 spans 15 amino acids. In DNA form, the CDR3 reads TGTGCCAGCAGCTTCACCGAGACAGGGGCCCACGAGCAGTACTTC. Protein: CASSFTETGAHEQYF.

This clonotype has at least ten counts. The chain employs TRBV6-2 or TRBV6-3 and TRBJ2-7; the D gene is possibly TRBD1 (6 bases). The CDR3 is made up of 13 amino acids. Germline-derived CDR1 and CDR2 are MNHEY and SVGEGT. Trimming removed 6 bases from V and 2 bases from J, with 11 bases in between. Here the CDR3 reads CASSTGHPYEQYF. DNA of the CDR3: TGTGCCAGCAGCACGGGACATCCCTACGAGCAGTACTTC.

This clonotype was found many times. The chain recombines TRBV30 with TRBJ2-2; D not resolved. The V and J ends lost 1 base and 4 bases respectively, with 1 base between them. The CDR3 totals 11 residues. Germline-derived CDR1 and CDR2 are GTSNPN and SVGIG (reference sequence). This chain's CDR3 is CAWSGTGELFF. CDR3 nucleotides: TGTGCCTGGAGTGGCACCGGGGAGCTGTTTTTT.

This clonotype appeared a few times. The J gene is TRBJ2-3, the V gene TRBV6-6; D unclear. Germline V gene data show CDR1 as MNHNY and CDR2 as SVGAGI (reference sequence). The V end was cut by 5 bases, the J end by 1 base, with 10 bases between. The CDR3 length is 14 residues. The CDR3 DNA reads as TGTGCCAGCAGTCGCTATGGGGGCACAGATACGCAGTATTTT. Encoded protein: CASSRYGGTDTQYF.

This clonotype was detected many times. V gene TRBV20-1 combines with J gene TRBJ2-7; D possibly corresponds to TRBD1 (5 bases). Germline values: CDR1 DFQATT, CDR2 SNEGSKA (reference sequence). The V gene lost 0 bases and the J gene lost 6 bases, with 12 bases spanning the gap. The CDR3 consists of 13 residues. The CDR3 region is CSARDKLDSEQYF. The CDR3 nucleotides are TGCAGTGCTAGAGATAAGCTAGACAGCGAGCAGTACTTC.

A remark on this clonotype: The junction differs from germline at one of its ends, possibly a read error. This chain joins TRBV4-2 and TRBJ2-1; 10 positions agree with TRBD2. In germline, CDR1 is LGHNA, CDR2 YNFKEQ. The CDR3 totals 16 residues. The CDR3 nucleotides read TGTGCCAACAGCCAAATAAGCGGGGGGGCCTCAAGTGAGCAGTTCTTC. This gives the protein CANSQISGGASSEQFF.

This clonotype was observed at least ten times. The CDR3 here is CASSEARQGTDTQYF. CDR3 bases: TGTGCCAGCTCGGAGGCCCGACAGGGCACAGATACGCAGTATTTT. V and J are TRBV2 and TRBJ2-3, with D maybe TRBD1 (6 bases). The CDR3 sequence is 15 residues long. V lost 8 bases to trimming and J lost 1 base, with 16 bases between them. Germline lookup yields CDR1 SNHLY and CDR2 FYNNEI.

Many counts were recorded for this clonotype. The chain has TRBV28 and TRBJ2-3, with 12 positions matching TRBD2. The CDR3 is 16 amino acids. With V trimmed by 5 bases and J by 5 bases, 8 bases remained unmatched. The germline V gene encodes CDR1 MDHEN and CDR2 SYDVKM. CDR3 sequence: CASSPASGRAEDTQYF. The CDR3 DNA is TGTGCCAGCAGTCCCGCTAGCGGGAGGGCCGAAGATACGCAGTATTTT.